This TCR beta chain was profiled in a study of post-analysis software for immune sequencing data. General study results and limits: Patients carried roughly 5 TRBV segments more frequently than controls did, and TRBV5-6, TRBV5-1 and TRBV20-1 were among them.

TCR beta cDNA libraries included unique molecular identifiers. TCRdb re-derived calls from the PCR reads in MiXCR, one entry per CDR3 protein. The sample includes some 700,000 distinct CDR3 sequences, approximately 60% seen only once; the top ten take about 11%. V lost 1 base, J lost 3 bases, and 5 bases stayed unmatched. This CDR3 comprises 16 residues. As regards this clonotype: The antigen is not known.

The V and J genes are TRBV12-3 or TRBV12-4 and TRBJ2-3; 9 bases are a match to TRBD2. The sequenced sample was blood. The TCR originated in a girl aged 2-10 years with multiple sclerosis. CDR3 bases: TGTGCCAGCAGTTTAGGGCTAGCGGGGAAAACAGATACGCAGTATTTT. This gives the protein CASSLGLAGKTDTQYF.